The TCR beta chain under discussion was sequenced for a study of cytomegalovirus exposure and HLA in healthy donors. Use of 60 Vbeta and 13 Jbeta primers characterized the PCR. Only in-frame clones appear in the TCRdb table, and some are missing; sequencing was by immunoSEQ multiplex PCR. The sample gives roughly 120,000 clones, under 80% of which show up once; 11% is in the top ten. In germline, CDR1 is SGDLS, CDR2 YYNGEE. The J segment lost 5 bases and the V segment lost 3 bases, leaving 9 bases of the junction unmatched. The CDR3 extends over 15 amino acids. The J gene is TRBJ2-5, the V gene TRBV9, with TRBD1 matching over 8 bases. The receptor's source is a woman between 45 and 65 years old in good health and CMV-seropositive. Sequenced material: PBMCs. This CDR3 reads CASSARTGSFETQYF. CDR3 coding DNA: TGTGCCAGCAGCGCACGGACAGGGAGCTTCGAGACCCAGTACTTC.